Sequencing of this TCR beta chain was carried out in a study of OX40 agonist ivuxolimab in advanced cancers. The method was immunoSEQ multiplex PCR; TCRdb's version includes in-frame clones alone and lacks a portion of them. Among some 60,000 clones listed, around 83% were seen once. The V segment lost 3 bases and the J segment 6 bases; nucleotides outside the gene matches: 7. The CDR3 is 14 amino acids. From germline, CDR1 is SGHAT and CDR2 FQNNGV. The specimen comprised CD4+ or CD8+ T cells sorted from blood, sampled in a trial of the OX40 agonist ivuxolimab. The clonotype comes from an adult with an advanced solid tumor such as melanoma, head and neck, liver or kidney cancer. The chain employs TRBV11-2 and TRBJ1-1, with 7 bases fitting TRBD1. CDR3 residues: CASSFSTGISEAFF. CDR3 in DNA: TGTGCCAGCAGCTTCTCGACAGGGATATCTGAAGCTTTCTTT.